This T cell receptor (beta chain) was retrieved from a study of cytomegalovirus exposure and HLA in healthy donors. Study results and caveats: There were some public TCRs occurring in many donors, but most TCR sequences were rare. The tendency of first-cohort TCR clusters to co-occur in the 130 or so validation repertoires was identified by a subsequent analysis. Reports described diagnosis of cytomegalovirus status by the classifier as highly specific and sensitive. A list of 164 TCR beta chains associated with cytomegalovirus was given.

Sequenced by immunoSEQ multiplex PCR; TCRdb stores in-frame clones only, minus some. The data hold about 150,000 clones, with just over 85% observed a single time. The CDR3 contains 18 residues. Germline trimming cut 0 bases from V and 0 bases from J; bases unmatched to any gene: 12. Germline V gene data show CDR1 as SGDLS and CDR2 as YYNGEE. Notes on this clone: Its specificity is unknown.

The specimen sequenced was PBMCs. The chain joins TRBV9 to TRBJ2-7, with 7 nucleotides matching TRBD1. The TCR was taken from a human donor in good health. CDR3: CASSVEPAGGPISYEQYF. The CDR3 nucleotides are TGTGCCAGCAGCGTAGAGCCCGCAGGGGGTCCAATCTCCTACGAGCAGTACTTC.